This is a list of T cell receptor beta chains from one sample in a study of CD8 T cells in Susac syndrome. Each CDR3 protein is one row after TCRdb ran MiXCR on the immunoSEQ multiplex PCR reads. This sample carries around 130,000 distinct CDR3 sequences, 94% of them seen once, and the ten largest clones take about 0.089%. Sequencing was performed on CD4+ T cells from PBMCs. These receptors came from a human donor in good health. Both conserved end residues are part of each CDR3. Fields, in order: D gene, V gene, J gene, clone size, CDR3 DNA, CDR3 protein. D genes are given only for firm matches. The size field is filled for only some rows; it gives once, few, many or a size class.

TRBD1,TRBV12-3/TRBV12-4,TRBJ2-1,NA,TGTGCCAGCAGTTCCCAGGGACAGGGCCACAATGAGCAGTTCTTC,CASSSQGQGHNEQFF
NA,TRBV5-1,TRBJ1-6,NA,TGCGCCAGCAGCTTGGGGGATAATTCACCCCTCCACTTT,CASSLGDNSPLHF
NA,TRBV30,TRBJ1-4,once,TGTGCCTGGACCCGACAGGCCCTTAAGGAAAAACTGTTTTTT,CAWTRQALKEKLFF
NA,TRBV6-6,TRBJ1-1,NA,TGTGCCAGCAGTGCCGGGACCTCGCAGGTCTTT,CASSAGTSQVF
NA,TRBV20-1,TRBJ2-5,NA,TGCAGTCTCTCCAGGGGCGTGCGAGAGACCCAGTACTTC,CSLSRGVRETQYF
NA,TRBV24-1,TRBJ2-1,NA,TGTGCCACCAGTGCCGGATACAATGAGCAGTTCTTC,CATSAGYNEQFF
NA,TRBV29-1,TRBJ2-1,NA,TGCAGCGTTGAAGAGTACAATGAGCAGTTCTTC,CSVEEYNEQFF
TRBD1,TRBV3-1,TRBJ2-7,NA,TGTGCCAGCAGCCTCCAAGGACAGGGGGCGGGGGAGCAGTACTTC,CASSLQGQGAGEQYF
TRBD1,TRBV6-5,TRBJ2-7,NA,TGTGCCAGCAGGGACAGGATCTCCTACGAGCAGTACTTC,CASRDRISYEQYF
TRBD1,TRBV4-2,TRBJ2-7,once,TGTGCCAGCAGCCAAGATATCGGGACAGGGAACGAGCAGTACTTC,CASSQDIGTGNEQYF
NA,TRBV27,TRBJ2-7,once,TGTGCCAGCAGACCCCCGGGCCTGGGTCTCTCCTACGAGCAGTACTTC,CASRPPGLGLSYEQYF
NA,TRBV2,TRBJ2-7,NA,TGTGCCAGCAGTGAGAGGGGGGGACTAAACCCCTACGAGCAGTACTTC,CASSERGGLNPYEQYF
NA,TRBV7-8,TRBJ2-1,NA,TGTGCCAGCAGCCTGGAAGTGAGGGAGCAGTTCTTC,CASSLEVREQFF
TRBD1,TRBV4-2,TRBJ1-2,NA,TGTGCCAGCAGCCAAGAGGGGACAGGGTCGGGCTATGGCTACACCTTC,CASSQEGTGSGYGYTF
NA,TRBV3-1,TRBJ1-1,NA,TGTGCCAGCAGCGACTGGGGGGGCGACACTGAAGCTTTCTTT,CASSDWGGDTEAFF
TRBD2,TRBV19,TRBJ2-1,NA,TGTGCCAGTAGTATTGCGGGAGGGCCCCATGAGCAGTTCTTC,CASSIAGGPHEQFF